This TCR beta chain derives from a study of T cell changes during pregnancy in multiple sclerosis. From germline, CDR1 is LNHDA and CDR2 SQIVND (reference sequence). The CDR3 is made up of 16 amino acids. The trim removed 5 bases at V and 4 bases at J, leaving 5 bases unmatched. Only in-frame clones appear in the TCRdb table, and some are missing; sequencing was by immunoSEQ multiplex PCR. The sample holds 100,000 or so clones, about 94% seen once. The genes are TRBV19 and TRBJ2-6, with 10 bases that match TRBD1. The receptor was isolated from a female donor in good health, enrolled as a control in a pregnancy study. Sequencing was performed on peripheral blood, taken after pregnancy. CDR3 DNA sequence: TGTGCCAGTAGTCTGGGACAGGGGTCCGGGGCCAACGTCCTGACTTTC. Translated: CASSLGQGSGANVLTF.